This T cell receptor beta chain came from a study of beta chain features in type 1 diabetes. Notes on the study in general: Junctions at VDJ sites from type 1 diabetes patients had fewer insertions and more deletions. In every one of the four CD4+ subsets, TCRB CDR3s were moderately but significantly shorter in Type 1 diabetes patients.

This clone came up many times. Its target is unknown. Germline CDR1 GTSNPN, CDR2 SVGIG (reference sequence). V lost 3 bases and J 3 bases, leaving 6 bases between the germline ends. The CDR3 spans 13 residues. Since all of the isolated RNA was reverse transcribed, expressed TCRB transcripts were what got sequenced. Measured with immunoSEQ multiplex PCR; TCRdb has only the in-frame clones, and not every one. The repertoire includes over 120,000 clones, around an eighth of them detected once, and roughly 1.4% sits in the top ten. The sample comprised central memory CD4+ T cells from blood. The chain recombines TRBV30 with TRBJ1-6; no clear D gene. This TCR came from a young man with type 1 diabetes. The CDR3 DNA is TGTGCCTGGAGAAGTGACTATAATTCACCCCTCCACTTT. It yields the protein CAWRSDYNSPLHF.